The present TCR beta chain was sequenced within a study of T-cell memory formation after mild COVID-19. Study-wide context: TCR clustering was largely donor specific.

TCRdb re-analysed the 5' RACE reads in MiXCR, keeping a single row per CDR3 protein. The sample has about 560,000 distinct CDR3 sequences, under 20% seen once. This clonotype has just a few counts. The sequencing input was PBMCs or a T cell subset sorted from them (not recorded which). The TCR comes from an adult woman who had mild COVID-19 (a few samples of this study predate the infection). Cell type and time point are not known.

CDR3 sequence reads: CASSAGLAGQFEQYF. The CDR3 DNA follows: TGTGCCAGCTCAGCCGGACTAGCGGGCCAATTCGAGCAGTACTTC. The rearrangement links TRBV18 to TRBJ2-7, with 11 bases matching TRBD2. The CDR3 totals 15 residues. Germline V lookup: CDR1 KGHSH, CDR2 LQKENI. J lost 6 bases, V lost 5 bases, and 9 bases had no gene match. Drawing the rest from reference TRBV18 and TRBJ2-7, the complete variable domain is NAGVMQNPRHLVRRRGQEARLRCSPMKGHSHVYWYRQLPEEGLKFMVYLQKENIIDESGMPKERFSAEFPKEGPSILRIQQVVRGDSAAYFCASSAGLAGQFEQYFGPGTRLTVT.